The present T cell receptor (beta chain) was sequenced within a study of CD8 T cells in Susac syndrome. CD8+ and CD4+ T cells from blood underwent TCR beta sequencing. The healthy controls were matched to patients by age and sex. Note on this clonotype: Antigen specificity is unknown.

The CDR3 consists of 14 residues. Germline assignment: CDR1 PRHDT and CDR2 FYEKMQ (reference sequence). The junction had 8 bases not matched to a gene; V was cut back by 1 base and J by 11 bases. Random hexamers served to reverse transcribe roughly 0.45 to 1 ug RNA. Amplification of TCR beta CDR3 used immunoSEQ multiplex PCR across 54 Vbeta and 13 Jbeta. TCRdb processed the immunoSEQ multiplex PCR reads anew with MiXCR; each CDR3 protein has one entry. The sample yields around 26,000 distinct CDR3 sequences, roughly 92% seen once. The study's findings and limits: The study's TCR sequencing and HLA analysis covered a relatively small number of individuals, and the study acknowledged this.

The gene calls are TRBV13 and TRBJ2-4; 7 bases match TRBD2. The source material was CD8+ T cells from PBMCs. This TCR came from a human donor in good health. DNA of the CDR3: TGTGCCAGCAGCTTAGAGGGAGGGGATAGCGTTCAGTACTTC. Amino acid sequence: CASSLEGGDSVQYF.